The subject of this entry is one T cell receptor (beta chain). Its matching antigen is unknown. This sample was taken from a study of cytomegalovirus exposure and HLA in healthy donors. Donors showed nominal health when sampled, although they likely had unrecorded immune exposures. General study results and limits: Previous analysis showed most TCR beta V segments were productive about 90% or about 30% of the time. Later on, an analysis found that several of the most significant clusters appeared to be linked to common viral pathogens, which included parvovirus B19.

PCR primers comprised 60 Vbeta and 13 Jbeta primers. The repertoire was sequenced with immunoSEQ multiplex PCR; TCRdb's copy has only in-frame clones and lacks some. The table records over 110,000 clones, approximately 80% of them present only once. V gave up 3 bases and J gave up 13 bases; unmatched junction bases: 5. Germline V gene lookup returns CDR1 SGHDN and CDR2 FVKESK. CDR3 length: 13 amino acids. This clonotype was obtained from a woman between 40 and 50 years old in good health and CMV-seropositive. Sequencing was done on a sample of PBMCs. The chain is built from TRBV14 and TRBJ2-1; 11 bases are a match to TRBD2. The DNA for the CDR3 is TGTGCCAGCAGCCAGGAAAGACTAGCGGGACAGTTCTTC. Translating gives CASSQERLAGQFF.